The rows below give T cell receptor beta chains drawn from one sample of a study of cytomegalovirus exposure and HLA in healthy donors. This table comes from immunoSEQ multiplex PCR, and its TCRdb copy is limited to in-frame clones, with some not included. The data hold about 200,000 clones, with 86% observed a single time. What was sequenced was PBMCs. The source is a woman younger than 45 in good health and CMV-seronegative. CDR3s include the opening cysteine and the closing phenylalanine or tryptophan. A D gene is named only where the DNA matches it firmly. The listing skips clone size in some rows; elsewhere it reads once, few, many or a size class.

>TRBD2|TRBV27|once|TRBJ2-1
TGTGCCAGCAGTTCCCGAAGTCGGACTAGCGGGAGTCTCTACAATGAGCAGTTCTTC
CASSSRSRTSGSLYNEQFF
>TRBD2|TRBV29-1|-|TRBJ2-4
TGCAGCCACCTAGCGGGAGAGAACATTCAGTACTTC
CSHLAGENIQYF
>-|TRBV2|-|TRBJ1-5
TGTGCCAGCAGCGGGGGGGCGGTAGACAATCAGCCCCAGCATTTT
CASSGGAVDNQPQHF
>-|TRBV30|-|TRBJ2-7
TGTGCCTGGAGTCTGGGACTTAGCTACGAGCAGTACTTC
CAWSLGLSYEQYF
>-|TRBV20-1|-|TRBJ1-1
TGCAGTGCCCGTCGGAGCACTGAAGCTTTCTTT
CSARRSTEAFF
>-|TRBV15|-|TRBJ1-1
TGTGCCACCAGCGGACAGATGAACACTGAAGCTTTCTTT
CATSGQMNTEAFF
>-|TRBV9|-|TRBJ2-3
TGTGCCAGCAGTCCTCGGGCGGGGACTAGCACAGATACGCAGTATTTT
CASSPRAGTSTDTQYF
>-|TRBV6-1|-|TRBJ2-7
TGTGCCAGCAGTTTCCGTTCCTACGAGCAGTACTTC
CASSFRSYEQYF
>-|TRBV5-1|-|TRBJ1-2
TGCGCCAGCAGCTTGTCCCAGGGTGGCTATGGCTACACCTTC
CASSLSQGGYGYTF
>-|TRBV7-9|-|TRBJ2-5
TGTTCCAGCAGCACGATAGGGGTCAGGTCCATGGTAGAGACCCAGTACTTC
CSSSTIGVRSMVETQYF
>-|TRBV5-8|-|TRBJ2-7
TGTGCCAGCAGCGCGCGCTACGAGCAGTACTTC
CASSARYEQYF
>TRBD1|TRBV6-5|-|TRBJ1-5
TGTGCCAGCAGTTTGGACAGGGGGAATCAGCCCCAGCATTTT
CASSLDRGNQPQHF
>TRBD1|TRBV5-1|-|TRBJ2-3
TGCGCCAGCAGCCTAGGGAGGACAGGGGGGTCAGATACGCAGTATTTT
CASSLGRTGGSDTQYF
>TRBD1|TRBV5-1|-|TRBJ1-1
TGCGCCAGCAGCCCACAGGGGGGGTTAACTGAAGCTTTCTTT
CASSPQGGLTEAFF
>TRBD1|TRBV27|-|TRBJ2-7
TGTGCCAGCAGTTCAAGGACAGGGGCCTACGAGCAGTACTTC
CASSSRTGAYEQYF
>TRBD1|TRBV29-1|-|TRBJ2-3
TGCAGCGTGTCACAGGGGGGCACAGATACGCAGTATTTT
CSVSQGGTDTQYF
>-|TRBV25-1|-|TRBJ2-1
TGTGCCAGCAGTGACAGGGGTGTCTACAATGAGCAGTTCTTC
CASSDRGVYNEQFF
>TRBD1|TRBV29-1|-|TRBJ1-2
TGCAGCGACACGGACAGGGCCAGGAGGAACACCTTC
CSDTDRARRNTF
>-|TRBV9|-|TRBJ2-1
TGTGCCAGCAGCGTTACGGGGGGCAGCTCCTACAATGAGCAGTTCTTC
CASSVTGGSSYNEQFF
>TRBD2|TRBV13|-|TRBJ2-1
TGTGCCAGCAGCTTAGGAACTAGCGATGAGCAGTTCTTC
CASSLGTSDEQFF
>-|TRBV6-1|-|TRBJ1-1
TGTGCCAGCAGTGAACTGGGACATCCGTCCAAAGCTTTCTTT
CASSELGHPSKAFF
>-|TRBV7-2|-|TRBJ2-7
TGTGCCAGCAGCTTACAGCAGGGTCCCTCCTACGAGCAGTACTTC
CASSLQQGPSYEQYF
>TRBD1|TRBV27|once|TRBJ1-5
TGTGCCAGCAGTTTCGGGACAGGGGATAGCAATCAGCCCCAGCATTTT
CASSFGTGDSNQPQHF
>TRBD2|TRBV6-1|-|TRBJ2-3
TGTGCCAGCAGTGAAATAAGCGGGAGGTCTACAGATACGCAGTATTTT
CASSEISGRSTDTQYF
>TRBD1|TRBV28|-|TRBJ1-1
TGTGCCAGCAGTCCCAGATGGACAGGGGGAACTGAAGCTTTCTTT
CASSPRWTGGTEAFF
>TRBD2|TRBV5-6|-|TRBJ2-3
TGTGCCAGCAGCCAGCGGGGGGGGAGGACAGATACGCAGTATTTT
CASSQRGGRTDTQYF
>-|TRBV28|-|TRBJ1-2
TGTGCCAGCAGTTTTGGGGCTGGGGGCTCGGCCTTC
CASSFGAGGSAF
>TRBD1|TRBV29-1|-|TRBJ2-2
TGCAGCGCCGCCGGGACAGTGAACACCGGGGAGCTGTTTTTT
CSAAGTVNTGELFF
>-|TRBV19|-|TRBJ2-7
TGTGCCAGTAGTATCAGGGCCGGTGATATCTACGAGCAGTACTTC
CASSIRAGDIYEQYF
>-|TRBV29-1|few|TRBJ1-3
TGCAGCGTTGAAGACAGGTCCGGAAACACCATATATTTT
CSVEDRSGNTIYF
>-|TRBV27|few|TRBJ1-1
TGTGCCAGCAGTTCAGTTCTACAGGGTCCATGGGCTGAAGCTTTCTTT
CASSSVLQGPWAEAFF
>-|TRBV7-2|-|TRBJ2-7
TGTGCCAGCAGCTTAGTACAGCCCGCCTACGAGCAGTACTTC
CASSLVQPAYEQYF
>-|TRBV29-1|-|TRBJ1-2
TGCAGCGTTGAAGACAGGGGAATCTATGGCTACACCTTC
CSVEDRGIYGYTF
>TRBD1|TRBV28|once|TRBJ2-7
TGTGCCAGCAGTTTATCCACCGGGACAGTCGTATACGAGCAGTACTTC
CASSLSTGTVVYEQYF
>-|TRBV25-1|-|TRBJ2-3
TGTGCCAGCAGTGAATACCTCAGCACAGATACGCAGTATTTT
CASSEYLSTDTQYF
>TRBD2|TRBV25-1|-|TRBJ2-1
TGTGCCAGCAGTGATGCCCTTAGCGGGAGTCCCTACAATGAGCAGTTCTTC
CASSDALSGSPYNEQFF
>TRBD2|TRBV11-2|-|TRBJ2-1
TGTGCCAGCAGAGGGGGGGGCCTAGCGGGAGGGCTCGACAATGAGCAGTTCTTC
CASRGGGLAGGLDNEQFF
>TRBD2|TRBV15|-|TRBJ2-3
TGTGCCACCAGCAGAGGGGCACTAGCGGCACCTACCAGAGATACGCAGTATTTT
CATSRGALAAPTRDTQYF
>-|TRBV11-2|-|TRBJ2-5
TGTGCCAGCAGCTTCATCTCAACTCCAGGGACCCAGTACTTC
CASSFISTPGTQYF
>TRBD2|TRBV19|-|TRBJ2-1
TGTGCCAGTAGTATAGAACGCGGGAGGGCAAATGAGCAGTTCTTC
CASSIERGRANEQFF
>-|TRBV27|-|TRBJ2-1
TGTGCCAGCAGTTTCTTAATCGGAGGCTTGCAGTTCTTC
CASSFLIGGLQFF
>TRBD2|TRBV4-1|once|TRBJ2-5
TGCGCCAGCAGCCAACACGGTAGCGGGGTCCAAGAGACCCAGTACTTC
CASSQHGSGVQETQYF
>TRBD2|TRBV19|-|TRBJ2-7
TGTGCCAGTAGTCGTGAGGGACTAGCGGGGTCATCCTACGAGCAGTACTTC
CASSREGLAGSSYEQYF
>TRBD1|TRBV9|-|TRBJ2-4
TGTGCTAGCAGCCCTCGGGACAGTCTAGCCAAAAACATTCAGTACTTC
CASSPRDSLAKNIQYF
>-|TRBV7-9|-|TRBJ1-2
TGTGCCAGCAGCTTAATGTCCCCGGGAGGGGGCTATGGCTACACCTTC
CASSLMSPGGGYGYTF
>-|TRBV11-3|-|TRBJ2-5
TGTGCCAGCAGCTTAGGGCGGCGGGGCGCCGAAGAGACCCAGTACTTC
CASSLGRRGAEETQYF
>TRBD2|TRBV7-6|few|TRBJ2-7
TGTGCCAGCAGCCGACGCGGGGGGGGGACCTCCTACGAGCAGTACTTC
CASSRRGGGTSYEQYF
>-|TRBV29-1|-|TRBJ2-7
TGCAGCGTTTCCTCGACGGGGGACTACGAGCAGTACTTC
CSVSSTGDYEQYF
>TRBD2|TRBV6-1|-|TRBJ2-1
TGTGCCAGCAGGGGACTAGCGGGAGTCGGCAATGAGCAGTTCTTC
CASRGLAGVGNEQFF
>-|TRBV9|-|TRBJ2-3
TGTGCCAGCAGCGTAGAATCGACATACCGCACAGATACGCAGTATTTT
CASSVESTYRTDTQYF
>-|TRBV18|-|TRBJ2-7
TGTGCCAGCTCACTCGACAGCTACGAGCAGTACTTC
CASSLDSYEQYF
>-|TRBV7-9|once|TRBJ1-1
TGTGCCAGCAGCCCAGGTTTTGAAGCTTTCTTT
CASSPGFEAFF
>TRBD2|TRBV13|-|TRBJ2-7
TGTGCCAGCAGCCGGCCGAGCGGGAAGATCTCCTACGAGCAGTACTTC
CASSRPSGKISYEQYF